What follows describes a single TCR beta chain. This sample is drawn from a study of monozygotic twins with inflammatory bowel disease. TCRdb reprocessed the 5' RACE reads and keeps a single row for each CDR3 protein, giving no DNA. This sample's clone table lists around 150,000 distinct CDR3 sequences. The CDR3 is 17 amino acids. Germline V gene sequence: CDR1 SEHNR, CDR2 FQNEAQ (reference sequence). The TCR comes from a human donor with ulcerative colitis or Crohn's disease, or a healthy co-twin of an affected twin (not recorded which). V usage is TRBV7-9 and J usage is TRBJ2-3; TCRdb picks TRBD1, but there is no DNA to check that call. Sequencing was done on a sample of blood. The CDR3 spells CASSFPIGGTSTDTQYF.